These 26 T cell receptor beta chains share one sample of origin, sequenced in a study of blood T cell repertoires in COVID-19. Sequencing was performed with immunoSEQ multiplex PCR; in TCRdb, only in-frame clones are kept and a portion is missing. The table shows 150,000 to 200,000 clones, with 65% to 85% occurring only once. Sequencing used PBMCs or T cells enriched from blood (not recorded which). These receptors originate from a man between 40 and 49 years old who had recovered from COVID-19.

This clone was seen repeatedly, ten times or more. This chain joins TRBV7-4 and TRBJ2-7; 11 bases align to TRBD2. Trimming at V came to 3 bases and at J to 0 bases, leaving 16 bases not matched to a gene. Germline CDR1 SGHVT, CDR2 SQSDAQ. The length of the CDR3 is 20 residues. DNA of the CDR3: TGTGCCAGCAGCTTTTGCCGACAGGGACTAGCGGAGAGGTCCTCCTACGAGCAGTACGTC. This codes for CASSFCRQGLAERSSYEQYV.

The chain combines TRBV7-9 with TRBJ2-3; possibly TRBD2 for D (6 bases). The CDR3 totals 18 residues. Germline V gene data show CDR1 as SEHNR and CDR2 as FQNEAQ (reference sequence). The germline V and J ends were trimmed by 1 base and 0 bases, with 17 bases remaining between them. The CDR3 sequence: CASSLGASADTSTDTQYF. In nucleotides, the CDR3 is TGTGCCAGCAGCTTAGGGGCTAGCGCAGATACTAGCACAGATACGCAGTATTTT.

The rearrangement uses TRBV19 and TRBJ2-1; possibly TRBD1 for D (6 bases). The CDR3 is 14 residues long. Trimming stripped 5 bases from V and 8 bases from J, with 16 bases between. Looked up from germline, CDR1 is LNHDA and CDR2 is SQIVND (reference sequence). The CDR3 loop reads CASSLLTGGYEQFF. CDR3 sequence (DNA): TGTGCCAGTAGTCTCCTAACTGGGGGCTATGAGCAGTTCTTC.

CDR3 region: CASSYQGVSQPQHF. The DNA of the CDR3 is TGTGCCAGCAGTTACCAGGGTGTGAGTCAGCCCCAGCATTTT. The J gene is TRBJ1-5, the V gene TRBV27, with a weak D call TRBD1 (5 bases). The CDR3 totals 14 residues. Deletions cut 4 bases from V and 6 bases from J, with 13 bases between. Per the germline V gene, CDR1 is MNHEY and CDR2 is SMNVEV (reference sequence).

V and J are TRBV2 and TRBJ2-2; TRBD1 might be the D (7 bases). CDR1 SNHLY and CDR2 FYNNEI come from the germline V gene. Between the trimmed V and J ends, which lost 2 bases and 6 bases, there was a span of 13 bases. The CDR3 loop spans 15 amino acids. The CDR3 protein is CASSERAGGSGELFF. DNA for the CDR3: TGTGCCAGCAGTGAAAGGGCAGGGGGGTCCGGGGAGCTGTTTTTT.

The rearrangement joins TRBV6-6 to TRBJ1-2, with D tentatively TRBD1 (6 bases). This CDR3 comprises 15 residues. V shed 7 bases and J shed 0 bases, with 15 bases lying between them. Germline loops: CDR1 MNHNY, CDR2 SVGAGI (reference sequence). The CDR3 sequence is CASNDRSLANYGYTF. The CDR3 DNA reads as TGTGCCAGCAACGACAGGTCTCTTGCTAACTATGGCTACACCTTC.

This rearrangement joins TRBV5-4 to TRBJ1-1, with 11 bases that match TRBD1. The V gene's germline CDR1 is SGHNT and CDR2 YYREEE (reference sequence). V lost 0 bases to trimming and J lost 3 bases; unmatched junction nucleotides: 7. CDR3 length: 17 residues. CDR3 residues: CASSLVLGQGAHTEAFF. Written as DNA, the CDR3 is TGTGCCAGCAGCTTGGTCCTAGGACAGGGGGCCCACACTGAAGCTTTCTTT. The whole variable domain, remainder taken from reference TRBV5-4 and TRBJ1-1, is ETGVTQSPTHLIKTRGQQVTLRCSSQSGHNTVSWYQQALGQGPQFIFQYYREEENGRGNFPPRFSGLQFPNYSSELNVNALELDDSALYLCASSLVLGQGAHTEAFFGQGTRLTVV.

The V and J genes are TRBV9 and TRBJ2-1; the D gene is possibly TRBD2 (7 bases). With 3 bases removed from V and 13 bases from J, the gap between germline ends came to 29 bases. This CDR3 is built from 17 residues. Per the germline V gene, CDR1 is SGDLS and CDR2 is YYNGEE. Written as DNA, the CDR3 is TGTGCCAGCAGCGCCCGTAGAGGGGGGGGGCCAAATGTGTCCCAGTTCTTC. Translating it yields CASSARRGGGPNVSQFF.

The gene calls are TRBV9 and TRBJ2-1; 10 positions match TRBD2. There are 15 residues in the CDR3. V trimming: 0 bases; J trimming: 9 bases; junction bases outside the gene matches: 6. The V gene's germline CDR1 is SGDLS and CDR2 YYNGEE. CDR3: CASSVGLAGVSEQFF. For the CDR3, the DNA is TGTGCCAGCAGCGTAGGCCTAGCGGGGGTCTCTGAGCAGTTCTTC.

This clone was detected once. The chain links TRBV12-3 or TRBV12-4 to TRBJ2-5, with D maybe TRBD1 (6 bases). Trimming cost V 5 bases and J 8 bases, with 12 bases left between them. The CDR3 has 12 amino acids. The CDR3 DNA reads TGTGCCAGCAGTCCCGGGACAACCACCCAGTACTTC. Residues: CASSPGTTTQYF.

The rearrangement joins TRBV5-4 to TRBJ2-5, with TRBD1 matching 8 bases. There are 15 residues in the CDR3. Germline V gene lookup returns CDR1 SGHNT and CDR2 YYREEE (reference sequence). Losses at the gene ends were 2 bases for V and 3 bases for J; bases not matched to a gene: 6. DNA for the CDR3: TGTGCCAGCAGCTTAAACAGGGGGGCGGAAGAGACCCAGTACTTC. Translation: CASSLNRGAEETQYF.

The chain joins TRBV2 to TRBJ1-1; possibly TRBD1 for D (6 bases). V was clipped by 5 bases and J by 0 bases, with 10 bases between them. Germline loops: CDR1 SNHLY, CDR2 FYNNEI. The CDR3 covers 14 residues. The CDR3, as DNA: TGTGCCAGCAGTCTGCAGGGGATGAACACTGAAGCTTTCTTT. Translation: CASSLQGMNTEAFF.

This clone showed up just once. V usage is TRBV7-3 and J usage is TRBJ1-2; maybe TRBD1 (5 bases). Germline-derived CDR1 and CDR2 are SGHTA and FQGTGA. V lost 9 bases and J lost 6, with 17 bases in between. This CDR3 has 13 amino acids. The CDR3 spells CASYLDSLNGYTF. The CDR3 DNA is TGTGCCAGTTACCTAGACAGCCTTAATGGCTACACCTTC.

The CDR3 coding sequence is TGTGCCAGTAGTGAACAGGGGTACCGTGGCTACACCTTC. Its translation: CASSEQGYRGYTF. This rearrangement joins TRBV19 to TRBJ1-2; TRBD1 aligns across 7 bases. V dropped 5 bases and J dropped 7; count of bases not matched to a gene: 7. This CDR3 is built from 13 residues. Germline assignment: CDR1 LNHDA and CDR2 SQIVND (reference sequence).

V gene TRBV6-5 combines with J gene TRBJ2-7; a possible D gene is TRBD2 (6 bases). CDR3 length: 14 amino acids. Germline V gene data show CDR1 as MNHEY and CDR2 as SVGAGI. The germline V and J ends were trimmed by 2 bases and 2 bases, with 10 bases remaining between them. CDR3 sequence reads: CASSYGGRTYEQYF. The CDR3 DNA is TGTGCCAGCAGTTACGGGGGGAGGACCTACGAGCAGTACTTC.

V gene TRBV18 combines with J gene TRBJ1-2; D remains unclear. Germline assignment: CDR1 KGHSH and CDR2 LQKENI. The ends were cut back, 2 bases at V and 1 base at J, with 11 bases in the middle. This CDR3 spans 15 amino acids. The CDR3 sequence: CASSPSHTNNYGYTF. CDR3 bases: TGTGCCAGCTCACCAAGCCACACTAATAACTATGGCTACACCTTC.

Worth noting for this clone: A junction end diverges from the germline sequence, so it may reflect a read error. V gene TRBV11-2 combines with J gene TRBJ1-2; tentatively, D is TRBD1 (6 bases). Germline loops: CDR1 SGHAT, CDR2 FQNNGV. The CDR3 covers 12 residues. The CDR3 coding sequence is TGTGCCAGCAGCTTAGATCGGGGACACTCGGTCTTC. It codes for CASSLDRGHSVF.

The rearrangement uses TRBV6-5 and TRBJ1-3, with 9 bases lining up with TRBD1. J was trimmed by 3 bases and V by 6 bases; bases with no gene match: 6. The CDR3 covers 15 residues. Germline CDR1 and CDR2: MNHEY and SVGAGI. The CDR3 protein is CASRKQGANGNTIYF. CDR3 DNA sequence: TGTGCCAGCAGAAAACAGGGGGCGAATGGAAACACCATATATTTT.

The chain has TRBV9 and TRBJ1-2; 9 bases align to TRBD1. J lost 5 bases, V lost 0 bases, and 5 bases had no gene match. This CDR3 has 15 amino acids. CDR1 and CDR2 (germline): SGDLS, YYNGEE. The CDR3 region is CASSVGDRDKYGYTF. The DNA of the CDR3 is TGTGCCAGCAGCGTAGGGGACAGGGATAAATATGGCTACACCTTC.

This clone has only a few counts. The chain employs TRBV5-4 and TRBJ2-2, with 8 positions matching TRBD2. After removal of 5 bases from V and 5 bases from J, the junction contained 8 bases not matched to a gene. CDR1 SGHNT and CDR2 YYREEE come from the germline V gene (reference sequence). This CDR3 is built from 15 residues. CDR3 sequence: CASRRGLADTGELFF. In DNA, the CDR3 is TGTGCCAGCAGACGTGGACTAGCCGATACCGGGGAGCTGTTTTTT.

About this clone itself: Other DNA variants within this sample encode the same CDR3. The chain joins TRBV5-1 to TRBJ1-5, with D perhaps TRBD1 (5 bases). The germline V gene encodes CDR1 SGHRS and CDR2 YFSETQ. CDR3 length equals 15 residues. Trimming took off 4 bases at V and 2 bases at J, with 13 bases between the two ends. Here the CDR3 DNA reads TGCGCCAGCAGCCCCCAGACGGGGGGCAATCAGCCCCAGCATTTT. This translates into CASSPQTGGNQPQHF.

This chain connects TRBV7-8 to TRBJ1-1, with a tentative D call TRBD1 (6 bases). In germline, CDR1 is SGHVS, CDR2 FQNEAQ. Trimming cost V 8 bases and J 5 bases, with 21 bases left between them. CDR3 size: 15 residues. The CDR3 protein is CASAQMGALGTEAFF. Here the CDR3 DNA reads TGTGCCAGCGCACAAATGGGGGCATTAGGTACTGAAGCTTTCTTT. Full variable domain (missing parts from reference TRBV7-8 and TRBJ1-1): GAGVSQSPRYKVAKRGQDVALRCDPISGHVSLFWYQQALGQGPEFLTYFQNEAQLDKSGLPSDRFFAERPEGSVSTLKIQRTQQEDSAVYLCASAQMGALGTEAFFGQGTRLTVV.

The chain couples TRBV7-7 to TRBJ2-5; 10 bases are shared with TRBD1. V shed 4 bases and J 7 bases; nucleotides not matched to a gene: 15. The germline V gene encodes CDR1 SSHAT and CDR2 FNYEAQ (reference sequence). The length of the CDR3 is 17 residues. Here the CDR3 DNA reads TGTGCCAGCAGCTCACAACCCGGGACAGGGGTTCTCGGGACCCAGTACTTC. This encodes CASSSQPGTGVLGTQYF.

The V gene is TRBV6-5, the J gene TRBJ1-4; 9 nucleotides match TRBD1. The junction had 9 bases not matched to a gene; V was cut back by 6 bases and J by 7 bases. This CDR3 is built from 15 residues. CDR1 and CDR2 from the germline V gene are MNHEY and SVGAGI. The CDR3 reads CASSPTGGLGEKLFF. CDR3 coding DNA: TGTGCCAGCAGCCCAACAGGGGGCTTGGGTGAAAAACTGTTTTTT.

V gene TRBV25-1 combines with J gene TRBJ2-1, with D possibly matching TRBD2 (6 bases). The CDR3 is 16 amino acids. Germline assignment: CDR1 MGHDK and CDR2 SYGVNS. V lost 5 bases, J lost 0 bases, and 14 bases lay in between. CDR3 bases: TGTGCCAGCAGTCCCGCCTGGGGGGACTCCTACAATGAGCAGTTCTTC. Translating it yields CASSPAWGDSYNEQFF.

The rearrangement uses TRBV6-1 and TRBJ2-5; 13 nucleotides align to TRBD2. CDR1 is MNHNS and CDR2 is SASEGT in the germline V gene. V dropped 3 bases and J dropped 0; count of bases not matched to a gene: 10. The CDR3 contains 19 residues. CDR3 protein: CASSDTPGLAGTHQETQYF. CDR3 coding DNA: TGTGCCAGCAGTGACACTCCGGGACTAGCGGGGACCCACCAAGAGACCCAGTACTTC.